This T cell receptor (beta chain) was captured by sequencing in a study of beta chain features in type 1 diabetes. Across the study: What patients shared with healthy donors was a similar profile of age, gender and cell yields. Study conclusions and caveats: Individuals with type 1 diabetes displayed fewer insertions and more deletions at VDJ junctions.

The entirety of the isolated RNA underwent reverse transcription, so expressed TCRB transcripts were sequenced. Clones were read by immunoSEQ multiplex PCR, and TCRdb kept only the in-frame ones, dropping some. This sample yields about 150,000 clones, of which about 44% are seen a single time; over 0.4% belongs to the top ten. CD45RO/CCR7/CD25/CD127/CD95/CD27 staining was used to isolate CD4+ naive, central memory, regulatory and stem cell-like memory cells by sorting. This clone appeared a few times. The antigen remains undetermined. Sequencing used Tregs from blood. The origin of this receptor is a man aged 18 to 35 in good health.

The CDR3 spells CATSTTAAYEQYF. CDR3 nucleotides: TGTGCCACCTCGACCACAGCTGCCTACGAGCAGTACTTC. J is TRBJ2-7 and V is TRBV7-9, with D unresolved. This CDR3 has 13 amino acids. Germline values: CDR1 SEHNR, CDR2 FQNEAQ (reference sequence). The V end was cut by 10 bases, the J end by 2 bases, with 15 bases between.